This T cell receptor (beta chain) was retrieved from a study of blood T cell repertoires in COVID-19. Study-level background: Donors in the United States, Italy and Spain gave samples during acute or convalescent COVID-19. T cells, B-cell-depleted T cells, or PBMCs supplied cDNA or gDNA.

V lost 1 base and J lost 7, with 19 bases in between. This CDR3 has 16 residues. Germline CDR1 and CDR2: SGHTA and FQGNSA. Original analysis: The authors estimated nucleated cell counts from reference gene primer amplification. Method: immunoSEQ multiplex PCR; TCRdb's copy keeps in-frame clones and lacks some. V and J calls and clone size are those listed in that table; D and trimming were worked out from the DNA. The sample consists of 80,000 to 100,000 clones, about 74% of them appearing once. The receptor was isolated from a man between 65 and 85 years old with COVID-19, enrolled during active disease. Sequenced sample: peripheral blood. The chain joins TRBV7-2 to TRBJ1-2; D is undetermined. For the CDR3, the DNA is TGTGCCAGCAGCTTAGTCCGCTCCCGGGATGGATTTGGCTACACCTTC. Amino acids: CASSLVRSRDGFGYTF.